One sample yielded the 10 T cell receptor beta chains listed below, sequenced in a study of blood T cell repertoires in COVID-19. TCRdb's copy holds only in-frame clones and misses some; the assay was immunoSEQ multiplex PCR. The sample lists 97,000 or so clones, 90% occurring once. The sample comprised peripheral blood. These receptors were obtained from a man between 60 and 75 years old with acute or convalescent COVID-19.

This chain uses TRBV6-5 with TRBJ1-5; TRBD1 is a possible D gene (5 bases). The V gene lost 7 bases and the J gene lost 7 bases, with 14 bases spanning the gap. The CDR3 runs 13 residues. Looked up from germline, CDR1 is MNHEY and CDR2 is SVGAGI. CDR3 coding DNA: TGTGCCAGCATAAAACAGGTTGGCCAGCCCCAGCATTTT. Protein: CASIKQVGQPQHF.

The chain combines TRBV27 with TRBJ1-6; 8 nucleotides align to TRBD1. Trimming removed 8 bases from V and 5 bases from J; junction bases left unmatched: 8. Per the germline V gene, CDR1 is MNHEY and CDR2 is SMNVEV (reference sequence). The CDR3 totals 15 residues. This chain's CDR3 is CASSTTGQDNSPLHF. The CDR3 coding sequence is TGTGCCAGCTCTACAACGGGACAGGATAATTCACCCCTCCACTTT.

The chain links TRBV6-5 to TRBJ2-7, with a possible D match to TRBD2 (6 bases). From germline, CDR1 is MNHEY and CDR2 SVGAGI. V was pared by 7 bases and J by 1 base, with 17 bases between. This CDR3 has 15 residues. CDR3 sequence (DNA): TGTGCCAGCACCTCATCGGGGGACTCGTCCTACGAGCAGTACTTC. The encoded protein is CASTSSGDSSYEQYF.

This sequence joins TRBV10-3 and TRBJ2-1; TRBD2 aligns across 12 bases. The germline V gene encodes CDR1 ENHRY and CDR2 SYGVKD. J was trimmed by 7 bases and V by 0 bases; bases with no gene match: 4. CDR3 length: 16 residues. The CDR3 protein is CAISESGLAGRNEQFF. CDR3 bases: TGTGCCATCAGTGAGTCAGGACTAGCGGGGCGAAATGAGCAGTTCTTC.

J is TRBJ2-1 and V is TRBV19; 8 nucleotides agree with TRBD1. The CDR3 length is 16 residues. Germline CDR1 and CDR2: LNHDA and SQIVND (reference sequence). Trimming cost V 5 bases and J 2 bases; bases outside gene matches: 8. CDR3 loop: CASSLNHRGAYNEQFF. Here the CDR3 DNA reads TGTGCCAGTAGTCTCAACCACAGGGGGGCCTACAATGAGCAGTTCTTC.

This chain joins TRBV6-5 and TRBJ1-4, with D perhaps matching TRBD1 (5 bases). V lost 5 bases to trimming and J lost 7 bases, with 14 bases between them. Germline CDR1 reads MNHEY; CDR2 reads SVGAGI. The length of the CDR3 is 14 residues. The CDR3 region is CASSISGGGEKLFF. CDR3 nucleotide sequence: TGTGCCAGCAGTATCAGCGGGGGGGGTGAAAAACTGTTTTTT.

To note about this clone: Because the CDR3 is missing its conserved closing phenylalanine or tryptophan, this is likely a read error. The DNA is omitted, as the CDR3 cannot be located on it reliably, and the CDR3 follows TCRdb's listing. The gene calls are TRBV24-1 and TRBJ2-7; the D call of TRBD1 is as the table states it, not checked on the DNA. The length of the CDR3 is 12 amino acids, counting both ends. Per the germline V gene, CDR1 is KGHDR and CDR2 is SFDVKD. The chain's CDR3 is CATSDPDRVSLG.

The chain recombines TRBV6-5 with TRBJ2-5; 12 bases are shared with TRBD2. V lost 4 bases, J lost 0 bases, and 0 bases stayed unmatched. The CDR3 sequence is 15 residues long. Germline CDR1 and CDR2: MNHEY and SVGAGI. The CDR3 sequence is CASSWTSGDQETQYF. The CDR3 DNA is TGTGCCAGCAGTTGGACTAGCGGGGACCAAGAGACCCAGTACTTC.

This chain uses TRBV9 with TRBJ2-1; D is perhaps TRBD1 (6 bases). The V end lost 1 base, the J end lost 7 bases, and 15 bases lay between the germline ends. CDR1 SGDLS and CDR2 YYNGEE come from the germline V gene. The CDR3 has 15 residues. CDR3 DNA sequence: TGTGCCAGCAGCGTAAGGACAGTCAGAGAGAATGAGCAGTTCTTC. Its protein product is CASSVRTVRENEQFF.

The V and J genes are TRBV13 and TRBJ2-4; a weak D match, TRBD2 (5 bases). V was trimmed by 5 bases and J by 6 bases, leaving 11 bases between them. CDR3 length: 13 amino acids. CDR1 is PRHDT and CDR2 is FYEKMQ in the germline V gene (reference sequence). The CDR3 DNA reads as TGTGCCAGCAGCAACTCCCTAGCAAACATTCAGTACTTC. Protein product: CASSNSLANIQYF.